The TCR beta chain described here comes from a study of blood T cell repertoires in COVID-19. Study-level information: Samples of COVID-19 (acute and convalescent) were obtained from the United States, Italy and Spain. PBMCs, B-cell-depleted T cells, or T cells provided the cDNA or gDNA that made up the material.

Study processing details: Reference gene primer amplification in the assay estimated nucleated cell counts. The data were produced by immunoSEQ multiplex PCR, yet TCRdb's version contains in-frame clones alone and is incomplete. V and J calls and clone size are as listed in that table; D and trimming were resolved from the DNA. The sample carries about 170,000 clones, 85% to 90% recorded once. CDR3 size: 13 residues. Germline CDR1 LNHDA, CDR2 SQIVND (reference sequence). The V end was cut by 7 bases, the J end by 3 bases, with 12 bases between. The rearrangement uses TRBV19 and TRBJ1-2; no firm D call. The sequence came from a man in his fifties who had recovered from COVID-19. Material for sequencing was peripheral blood. The CDR3 here is CASNRQRDYGYTF. The CDR3 DNA sequence: TGTGCCAGTAATCGGCAGAGGGACTATGGCTACACCTTC.